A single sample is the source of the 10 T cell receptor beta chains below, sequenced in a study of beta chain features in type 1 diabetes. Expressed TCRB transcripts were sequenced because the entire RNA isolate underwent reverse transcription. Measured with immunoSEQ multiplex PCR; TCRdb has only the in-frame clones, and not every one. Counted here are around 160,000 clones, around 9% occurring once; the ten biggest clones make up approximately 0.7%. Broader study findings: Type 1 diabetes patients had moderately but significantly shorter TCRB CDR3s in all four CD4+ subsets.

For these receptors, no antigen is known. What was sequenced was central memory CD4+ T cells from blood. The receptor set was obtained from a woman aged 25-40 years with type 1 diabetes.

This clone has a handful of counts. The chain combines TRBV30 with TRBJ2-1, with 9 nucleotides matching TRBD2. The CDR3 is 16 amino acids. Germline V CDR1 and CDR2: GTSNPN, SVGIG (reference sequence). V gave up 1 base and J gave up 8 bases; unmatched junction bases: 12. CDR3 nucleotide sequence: TGTGCCTGGAGTGCGTTCGAGACTAGCGGAAGTGATGAGCAGTTCTTC. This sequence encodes CAWSAFETSGSDEQFF.

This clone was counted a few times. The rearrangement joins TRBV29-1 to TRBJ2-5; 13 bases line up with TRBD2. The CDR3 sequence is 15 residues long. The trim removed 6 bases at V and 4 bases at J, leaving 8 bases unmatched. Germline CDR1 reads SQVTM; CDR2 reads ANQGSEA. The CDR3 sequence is CSVGGLAGDLETQYF. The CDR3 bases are TGCAGCGTGGGAGGACTAGCGGGAGATCTAGAGACCCAGTACTTC.

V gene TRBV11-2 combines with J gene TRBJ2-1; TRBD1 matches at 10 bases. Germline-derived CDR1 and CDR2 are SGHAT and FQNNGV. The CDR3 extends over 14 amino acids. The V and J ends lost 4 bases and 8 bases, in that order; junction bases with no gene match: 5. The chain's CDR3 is CASSSRQGADEQFF. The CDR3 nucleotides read TGTGCCAGCAGCTCGCGACAGGGGGCAGATGAGCAGTTCTTC.

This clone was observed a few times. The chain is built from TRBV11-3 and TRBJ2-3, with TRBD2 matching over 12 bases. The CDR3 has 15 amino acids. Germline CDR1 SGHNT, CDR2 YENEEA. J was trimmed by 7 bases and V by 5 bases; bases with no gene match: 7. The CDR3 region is CASSPTSGSPNTQYF. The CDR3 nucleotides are TGTGCCAGCAGCCCGACTAGCGGGAGTCCAAATACGCAGTATTTT. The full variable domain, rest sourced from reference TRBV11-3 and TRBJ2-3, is EAGVVQSPRYKIIEKKQPVAFWCNPISGHNTLYWYLQNLGQGPELLIRYENEEAVDDSQLPKDRFSAERLKGVDSTLKIQPAELGDSAVYLCASSPTSGSPNTQYFGPGTRLTVL.

The CDR3 region is CAWSRQGNQPQHF. As DNA, the CDR3 is TGTGCCTGGAGTCGACAGGGAAATCAGCCCCAGCATTTT. V gene TRBV30 combines with J gene TRBJ1-5; the match to TRBD1 covers 7 bases. The CDR3 extends over 13 amino acids. The V gene's germline CDR1 is GTSNPN and CDR2 SVGIG (reference sequence). Losses at the gene ends were 2 bases for V and 4 bases for J; bases not matched to a gene: 2.

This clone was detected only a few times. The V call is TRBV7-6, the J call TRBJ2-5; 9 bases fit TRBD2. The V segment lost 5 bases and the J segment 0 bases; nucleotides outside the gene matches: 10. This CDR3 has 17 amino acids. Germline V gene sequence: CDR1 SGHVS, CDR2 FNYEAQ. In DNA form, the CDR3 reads TGTGCCAGCAGCCGTAGTGTAGCGGGGGACCACCAAGAGACCCAGTACTTC. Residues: CASSRSVAGDHQETQYF.

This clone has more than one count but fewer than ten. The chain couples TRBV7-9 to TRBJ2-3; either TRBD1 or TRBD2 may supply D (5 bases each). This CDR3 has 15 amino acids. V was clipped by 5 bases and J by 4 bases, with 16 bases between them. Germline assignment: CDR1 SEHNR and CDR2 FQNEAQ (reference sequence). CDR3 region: CASSLGVTSADTQYF. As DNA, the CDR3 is TGTGCCAGCAGCCTAGGGGTTACTAGTGCAGATACGCAGTATTTT.

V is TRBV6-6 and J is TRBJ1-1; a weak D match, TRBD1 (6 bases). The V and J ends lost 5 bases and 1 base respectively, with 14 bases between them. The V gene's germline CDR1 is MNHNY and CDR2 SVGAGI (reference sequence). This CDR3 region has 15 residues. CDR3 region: CASSLNRAGNTEAFF. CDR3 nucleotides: TGTGCCAGCAGTCTCAACAGGGCCGGGAACACTGAAGCTTTCTTT.

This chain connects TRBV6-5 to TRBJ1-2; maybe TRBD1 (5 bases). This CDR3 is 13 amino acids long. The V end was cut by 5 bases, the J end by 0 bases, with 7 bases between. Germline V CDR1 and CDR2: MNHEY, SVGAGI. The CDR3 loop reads CASSRTSNYGYTF. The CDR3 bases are TGTGCCAGCAGTAGGACATCTAACTATGGCTACACCTTC.

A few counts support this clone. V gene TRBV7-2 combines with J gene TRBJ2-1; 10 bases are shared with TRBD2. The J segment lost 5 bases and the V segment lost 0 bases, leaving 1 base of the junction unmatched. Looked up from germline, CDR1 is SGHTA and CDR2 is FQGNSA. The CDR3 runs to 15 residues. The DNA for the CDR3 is TGTGCCAGCAGCTTAGCAGCGGGAGGGAACAATGAGCAGTTCTTC. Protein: CASSLAAGGNNEQFF.